The present entry profiles one T cell receptor beta chain with its context. The target antigen is unknown. A clone one base away is much larger, so this may be a read error. This record belongs to a study of a mutant IDH1 vaccine in newly diagnosed glioma. For the study at large: Vaccine dosing followed radiotherapy by 4-6 weeks, or accompanied temozolomide cycles. Treated patients, averaging around 40 years, were 62.5% male and around 40% female.

Libraries were prepared by immunoSEQ multiplex PCR; TCRdb keeps only in-frame clonotypes and omits some of them. The sample yields 50,000 to 70,000 clones, 74% seen once. Germline lookup yields CDR1 LNHDA and CDR2 SQIVND (reference sequence). Trimming took off 3 bases at V and 4 bases at J, with 12 bases between the two ends. The CDR3 has 14 amino acids. Time point given: week 35, safety follow-up. Every vaccination contained 300 ug of the mutant IDH1 20-mer peptide and was paired with topical imiquimod. This sequence originates from a man aged 50 to 59 with glioma. The specimen was PBMCs, collected from a glioma patient whose treatment included an IDH1 peptide vaccine. The chain couples TRBV19 to TRBJ1-1; D gene uncertain. The CDR3 coding sequence is TGTGCCAGTAGTATCCTCTCAGAATCCACTGAAGCTTTCTTT. Amino acids: CASSILSESTEAFF.